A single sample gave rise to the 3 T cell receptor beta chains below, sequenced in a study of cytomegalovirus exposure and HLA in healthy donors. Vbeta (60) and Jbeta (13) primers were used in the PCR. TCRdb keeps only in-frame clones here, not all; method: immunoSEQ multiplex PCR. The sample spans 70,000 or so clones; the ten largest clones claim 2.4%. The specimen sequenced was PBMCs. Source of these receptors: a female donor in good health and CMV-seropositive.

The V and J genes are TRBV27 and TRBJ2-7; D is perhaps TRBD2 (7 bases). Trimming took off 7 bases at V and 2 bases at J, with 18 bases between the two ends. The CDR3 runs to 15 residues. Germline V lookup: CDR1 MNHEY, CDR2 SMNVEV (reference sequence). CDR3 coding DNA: TGTGCCAGCACCGCAAGGGGGGGTATCGCCTACGAGCAGTACTTC. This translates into CASTARGGIAYEQYF.

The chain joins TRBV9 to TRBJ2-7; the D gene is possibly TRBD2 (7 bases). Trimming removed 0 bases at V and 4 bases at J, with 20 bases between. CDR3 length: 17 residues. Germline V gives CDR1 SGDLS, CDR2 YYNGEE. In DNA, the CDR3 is TGTGCCAGCAGCGTAGACGAGGGGGGGAGCCCTGGGTACGAGCAGTACTTC. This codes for CASSVDEGGSPGYEQYF.

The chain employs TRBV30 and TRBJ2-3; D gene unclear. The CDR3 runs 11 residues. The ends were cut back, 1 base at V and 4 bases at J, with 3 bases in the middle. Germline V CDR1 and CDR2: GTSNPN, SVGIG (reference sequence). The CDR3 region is CAWSGPDTQYF. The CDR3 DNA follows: TGTGCCTGGAGTGGGCCAGATACGCAGTATTTT.